This is a list of T cell receptor beta chains from one sample in a study of blood T cell repertoires in COVID-19. The protocol was immunoSEQ multiplex PCR, while the TCRdb copy is restricted to in-frame clones and leaves out a portion. The repertoire holds hundreds of thousands of clones, with approximately 88% as singletons. Specimen: PBMCs or T cells enriched from blood (not recorded which). These TCRs come from a man in his sixties who had recovered from COVID-19. CDR3s include the opening cysteine and the closing phenylalanine or tryptophan. D genes are given only for firm matches. Clone size is stated in some rows and not others, as once, few, many or a class when expanded.

D gene	clone size	V gene	J gene	CDR3 DNA	CDR3 protein
.	few	TRBV5-6	TRBJ1-1	TGTGCCAGCAGCTTGTATGCTGAAGCTTTCTTT	CASSLYAEAFF
.	once	TRBV4-2	TRBJ2-6	TGTGCCAGCAGCAGAAGAGACTTAGCTGGGGCCAACGTCCTGACTTTC	CASSRRDLAGANVLTF
.	.	TRBV9	TRBJ2-6	TGTGCCAGCAGCGGGCCCCGCAGGGTATTTACTGGGGCCAACGTCCTGACTTTC	CASSGPRRVFTGANVLTF
.	.	TRBV6-1	TRBJ1-6	TGTGCCAGCAGTGAAGCGCTCGGGTCCGGGGCACCCCTCCACTTT	CASSEALGSGAPLHF
TRBD1	.	TRBV27	TRBJ2-6	TGTGCCAGCAGTTACGGACAGGGCGGGACTTCTGGGGCCAACGTCCTGACTTTC	CASSYGQGGTSGANVLTF
TRBD1	.	TRBV15	TRBJ2-7	TGTGCCACCAGCAGAGGTGGACAGGAGGCCTACGAGCAGTACTTC	CATSRGGQEAYEQYF
.	.	TRBV3-1/TRBV3-2	TRBJ2-1	TGTGCCAGCAGCTCCCACTCTAAAGGAGTTACGATCTACAATGAGCAGTTCTTC	CASSSHSKGVTIYNEQFF
.	.	TRBV5-6	TRBJ2-5	TGTGCCAGCAGCTTGATGAGTGGGACCCAGTACTTC	CASSLMSGTQYF
TRBD2	.	TRBV10-3	TRBJ2-1	TGTGCCATCAGTAAAGCGGGAGCTAAGGACAATGAGCAGTTCTTC	CAISKAGAKDNEQFF
TRBD1	.	TRBV29-1	TRBJ1-2	TGCAGCGCATACGGGACAGCCTATGGCTACACCTTC	CSAYGTAYGYTF
.	.	TRBV10-3	TRBJ1-2	TGTGCCATCAGTGATAGTGGAGGGATTCGGAATGGCTACACCTTC	CAISDSGGIRNGYTF
.	.	TRBV7-3	TRBJ2-1	TGTGCCAGCAGCTTACAGGGCGGGATTTACAATGAGCAGTTCTTC	CASSLQGGIYNEQFF
TRBD2	.	TRBV28	TRBJ2-7	TGTGCCAGCAGTTCCGCAGCGGGAGTTTCCTACGAGCAGTACTTC	CASSSAAGVSYEQYF
TRBD2	.	TRBV6-1	TRBJ2-1	TGTGCCAGCAGTGAACTAGCGGGATCCTACAATGAGCAGTTCTTC	CASSELAGSYNEQFF
.	once	TRBV28	TRBJ2-7	TGTGCCAGCAAGTACGGGAATTACGAGCAGTACTTC	CASKYGNYEQYF
TRBD1	.	TRBV5-1	TRBJ1-2	TGCGCCAGCAGCTTGGCCGTACAGGGGGCGGCAAACTATGGCTACACCTTC	CASSLAVQGAANYGYTF
TRBD2	.	TRBV10-3	TRBJ2-7	TGTGCCATCAGTGTTGGAGAAGCGGGAGGCTTCTACGAGCAGTACTTC	CAISVGEAGGFYEQYF
.	.	TRBV4-2	TRBJ2-3	TGTGCCAGCAGCCAAGAACCGCAGACACTGAATACGCAGTATTTT	CASSQEPQTLNTQYF
.	.	TRBV2	TRBJ1-5	TGTGCCAGCAGTGAAATTCTCAATCAGCCCCAGCATTTT	CASSEILNQPQHF
.	.	TRBV4-1	TRBJ2-5	TGCGCCAGCAGCCCAAGAGTGCTAGCTCCAGAGACCCAGTACTTC	CASSPRVLAPETQYF
TRBD1	.	TRBV6-5	TRBJ2-1	TGTGCCAGCAGTTTCGACAGGGGCTTAGACTACAATGAGCAGTTCTTC	CASSFDRGLDYNEQFF
TRBD1	.	TRBV19	TRBJ2-7	TGTGCCAGTAGTATTAGGGACAGCTATGTGCAGTACTTC	CASSIRDSYVQYF
.	.	TRBV25-1	TRBJ2-2	TGTGCCAGCATACGACAGAACACCGGGGAGCTGTTTTTT	CASIRQNTGELFF
.	.	TRBV7-2	TRBJ2-2	TGTGCCAGCAGCTTAGTCCGGGGGAGTGGAAGCGGGGAGCTGTTTTTT	CASSLVRGSGSGELFF
.	.	TRBV6-6	TRBJ1-3	TGTGCCAGCAGCCCACAGGGTGGTGGAAACACCATATATTTT	CASSPQGGGNTIYF
.	.	TRBV6-5	TRBJ2-7	TGTGCCAGCAGTTACTCACGCTCGAACTTTTACGAGCAGTACTTC	CASSYSRSNFYEQYF
.	.	TRBV5-6	TRBJ2-3	TGTGCCAGCAGCTCATTAATGGCAGGGGCAGATACGCAGTATTTT	CASSSLMAGADTQYF
.	.	TRBV28	TRBJ2-3	TGTGCCAGCAGCGGTCCGAACCCACGCGGATATACGCAGTATTTT	CASSGPNPRGYTQYF
.	few	TRBV28	TRBJ2-7	TGTGCCAGCACCGAGGAAGGCGGGACCTACGAGCAGTACTTC	CASTEEGGTYEQYF
.	once	TRBV2	TRBJ2-7	TGTGCCAGCATTGACAGTGGACACTACGAGCAGTACTTC	CASIDSGHYEQYF
TRBD1	once	TRBV28	TRBJ2-7	TGTGCCAGCAAACCAACAGGGGGCGGAAAAACGGTGCAGTACTTC	CASKPTGGGKTVQYF
TRBD2	.	TRBV24-1	TRBJ2-5	TGTGCCACCGCTACGCCAGGGTCTAGCGGGAAGGAGACCCAGTACTTC	CATATPGSSGKETQYF
TRBD1	.	TRBV5-1	TRBJ1-6	TGCGCCAGCAGCCCGGACAGGCCTCGTAATTCACCCCTCCACTTT	CASSPDRPRNSPLHF
.	.	TRBV19	TRBJ1-2	TGTGCCAGTAGCATCCTCCCTTCAGGGGTAATTGATAACTATGGCTACACCTTC	CASSILPSGVIDNYGYTF
.	.	TRBV28	TRBJ1-5	TGTGCCAGCAAGTTAGGACGGACTCTTCAGTCCCAGCATTTT	CASKLGRTLQSQHF
.	.	TRBV6-4	TRBJ1-1	TGTGCCAGCAGTGACTCTGGGGCCAGCACTGAAGCTTTCTTT	CASSDSGASTEAFF
TRBD1	.	TRBV6-5	TRBJ1-5	TGTGCCAGCAGCCAGGGGGACTATCAGCCCCAGCATTTT	CASSQGDYQPQHF
TRBD1	.	TRBV14	TRBJ1-4	TGTGCCAGCAGCCTGGACAGGGGGGCTGAAAAACTGTTTTTT	CASSLDRGAEKLFF
.	.	TRBV7-9	TRBJ2-2	TGTGCCAGCAGCTTAGAGAGGAACACCGGGGAGCTGTTTTTT	CASSLERNTGELFF
TRBD2	.	TRBV24-1	TRBJ2-3	TGTGCCACCAAATTAGACGGGGGGGAAAGCACAGATACGCAGTATTTT	CATKLDGGESTDTQYF
TRBD2	.	TRBV14	TRBJ2-7	TGTGCCAGCAGCCTTCGCCGGACTAGCCTCTACGAGCAGTACTTC	CASSLRRTSLYEQYF
.	.	TRBV29-1	TRBJ2-1	TGCAGCGTTGGATATAGCTTCCCCCTTAGTAATGAGCAGTTCTTC	CSVGYSFPLSNEQFF
TRBD2	.	TRBV18	TRBJ2-2	TGTGCCAGCTCACCACCGATCCGGGAGGTGAACACCGGGGAGCTGTTTTTT	CASSPPIREVNTGELFF
.	few	TRBV28	TRBJ2-7	TGTGCCAGCAGCCACTTCTACGAGCAGTACTTC	CASSHFYEQYF
.	.	TRBV7-3	TRBJ2-2	TGTGCCAGCAGCTTAACGCGTCTAGCGAGGAACACCGGGGAGCTGTTTTTT	CASSLTRLARNTGELFF
TRBD2	.	TRBV19	TRBJ2-7	TGTGCCAGTAGTATAGACGCGGGAGTCGTCGGCGAGCAGTACTTC	CASSIDAGVVGEQYF
TRBD1	.	TRBV10-3	TRBJ2-7	TGTGCCACGGGACAGGGGGCTTACGAGCAGTACTTC	CATGQGAYEQYF
TRBD2	once	TRBV2	TRBJ2-3	TGTGCCAGCAGATCTACTAGCGGGAGGGATGATACGCAGTATTTT	CASRSTSGRDDTQYF
.	.	TRBV19	TRBJ1-3	TGTGCCAGTAGTATTCGTGGAGATTTCTCTGGAAACACCATATATTTT	CASSIRGDFSGNTIYF
TRBD1	.	TRBV28	TRBJ2-2	TGTGCCAGCAGGAGGGACAGAGGGACCGGGGAGCTGTTTTTT	CASRRDRGTGELFF
.	.	TRBV28	TRBJ2-7	TGTGCCAGCAGTTTAACCCTCCCGGTATACGAGCAGTACTTC	CASSLTLPVYEQYF
.	.	TRBV19	TRBJ2-7	TGTGCCAGTAGTATTAGTTCGGGTTTCTCCTACGAGCAGTACTTC	CASSISSGFSYEQYF
.	.	TRBV4-1	TRBJ1-3	TGCGCCAGCAGCCAAGCAGAACGCTCTGGAAACACCATATATTTT	CASSQAERSGNTIYF
.	.	TRBV19	TRBJ2-1	TGTGCCAGTACCCAGGTTTCTCGGGGGTACAATGAGCAGTTCTTC	CASTQVSRGYNEQFF
.	.	TRBV7-3	TRBJ2-2	TGTGCCAGCAGCCTCAGGACGGGAGCGAGGACCGGGGAGCTGTTTTTT	CASSLRTGARTGELFF
.	.	TRBV5-1	TRBJ2-2	TGCGCCAGCAGCTTGCAGGGGATCGGGGAGCTGTTTTTT	CASSLQGIGELFF
TRBD1	medium-sized	TRBV19	TRBJ1-4	TGTGCCAGTAGACCGATCACTACTGCGTCCTCGGACAGGGGGCGGAGTGAAAAACTGTTTTTT	CASRPITTASSDRGRSEKLFF
.	.	TRBV5-4	TRBJ1-6	TGTGCCAGCAGCTTACAGGGAATCGATTCACCCCTCCACTTT	CASSLQGIDSPLHF
TRBD1	.	TRBV9	TRBJ2-1	TGTGCCAGCAGCGTAGTTAGTCAGGGGGCTAATGAGCAGTTCTTC	CASSVVSQGANEQFF